The T cell receptor beta chain under discussion was sequenced for a study of blood T cell repertoires in COVID-19. V lost 0 bases, J lost 4 bases, and 11 bases lay in between. The CDR3 has 15 amino acids. Germline V gene lookup returns CDR1 SGHRS and CDR2 YFSETQ. TCRdb's table, derived via immunoSEQ multiplex PCR, lists solely in-frame clones and lacks some. In the table there are roughly 100,000 clones, approximately 82% of which are singletons. The clonotype comes from a man in his fifties or sixties with active or convalescent COVID-19. Sequenced material: peripheral blood. V is TRBV5-1 and J is TRBJ1-3; D remains ambiguous. The chain's CDR3 is CASSLASSTGNTIYF. DNA for the CDR3: TGCGCCAGCAGCTTGGCCTCAAGCACCGGAAACACCATATATTTT.